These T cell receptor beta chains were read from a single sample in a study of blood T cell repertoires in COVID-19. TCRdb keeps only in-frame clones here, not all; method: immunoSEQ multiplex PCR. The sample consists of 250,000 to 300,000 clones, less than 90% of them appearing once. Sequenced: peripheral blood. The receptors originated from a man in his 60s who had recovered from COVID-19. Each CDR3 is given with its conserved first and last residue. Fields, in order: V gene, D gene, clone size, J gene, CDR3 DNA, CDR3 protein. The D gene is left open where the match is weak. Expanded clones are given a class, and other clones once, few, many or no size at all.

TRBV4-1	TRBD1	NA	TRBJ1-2	TGCGCCAGCTCCGGGACAGGACGGACTAACTATGGCTACACCTTC	CASSGTGRTNYGYTF
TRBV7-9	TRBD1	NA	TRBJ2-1	TGTGCCAGCAGCACGGGTGGGACAGGGAACAATGAGCAGTTCTTC	CASSTGGTGNNEQFF
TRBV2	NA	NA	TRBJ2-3	TGTGCCAGCAGTGCCTCGGGGGGCGGGTTCACAGATACGCAGTATTTT	CASSASGGGFTDTQYF
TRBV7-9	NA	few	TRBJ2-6	TGTGCCAGCAGCTTAGACTGGACTAAGATCTCACTTGGGGTCAACGTCCTGACTTTC	CASSLDWTKISLGVNVLTF
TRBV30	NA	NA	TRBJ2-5	TGTGCCTGGAGTGGGGCCCCCCAGGAGACCCAGTACTTC	CAWSGAPQETQYF
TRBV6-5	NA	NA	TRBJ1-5	TGTGCCAGCACCCGAGGAGGAGGGAGCAATCAGCCCCAGCATTTT	CASTRGGGSNQPQHF
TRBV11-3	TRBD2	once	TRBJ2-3	TGTGCCAGCAGCCGGGGGGGAGATACGCAGTATTTT	CASSRGGDTQYF
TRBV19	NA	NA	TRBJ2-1	TGTGCCAGTAGTATGCGAGCGGTCTCCTACAATGAGCAGTTCTTC	CASSMRAVSYNEQFF
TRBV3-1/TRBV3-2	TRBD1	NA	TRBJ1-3	TGTGCCAGCAGCCATACAGGGGTCTCTGGAAACACCATATATTTT	CASSHTGVSGNTIYF
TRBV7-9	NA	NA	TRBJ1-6	TGTGCCAGCAGCTTGGGGGGGGCTAATTCACCCCTCCACTTT	CASSLGGANSPLHF
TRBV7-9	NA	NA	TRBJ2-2	TGTGCCAGCAGGGATGGGCCTAACACCGGGGAGCTGTTTTTT	CASRDGPNTGELFF
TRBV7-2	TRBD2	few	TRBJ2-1	TGTGCCAGCAGCTTAGGAGGACTAGTAGACAATGAGCAGTTCTTC	CASSLGGLVDNEQFF
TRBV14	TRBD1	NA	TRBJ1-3	TGTGCCAGCAGCCCAGCAAACCCCGGGACAGCGGGAAACACCATATATTTT	CASSPANPGTAGNTIYF